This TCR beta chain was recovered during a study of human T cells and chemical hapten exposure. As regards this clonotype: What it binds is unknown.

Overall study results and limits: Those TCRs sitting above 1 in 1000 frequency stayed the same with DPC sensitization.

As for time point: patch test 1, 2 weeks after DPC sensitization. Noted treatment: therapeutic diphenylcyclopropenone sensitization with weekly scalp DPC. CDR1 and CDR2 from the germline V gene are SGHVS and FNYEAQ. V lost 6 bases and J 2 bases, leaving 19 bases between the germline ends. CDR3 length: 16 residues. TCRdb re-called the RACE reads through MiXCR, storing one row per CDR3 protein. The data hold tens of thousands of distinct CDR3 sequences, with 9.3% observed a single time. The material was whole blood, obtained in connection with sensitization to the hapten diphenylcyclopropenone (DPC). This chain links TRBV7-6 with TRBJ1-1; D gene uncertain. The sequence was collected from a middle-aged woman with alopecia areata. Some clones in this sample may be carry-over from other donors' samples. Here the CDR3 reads CASSRGSGVLNTEAFF. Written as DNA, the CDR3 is TGTGCCAGCAGTCGAGGTTCCGGGGTCTTAAACACTGAAGCTTTCTTT.